A single sample gave rise to the 20 T cell receptor beta chains below, sequenced in a study of blood T cell repertoires in COVID-19. Only in-frame clones appear in the TCRdb table, and some are missing; sequencing was by immunoSEQ multiplex PCR. The sample yields 280,000 or so clones, around nine tenths seen once. The specimen sequenced was PBMCs or T cells enriched from blood (not recorded which). The receptors derive from a woman aged 40 to 50 who had recovered from COVID-19.

This sequence joins TRBV28 and TRBJ1-6; 7 bases are a match to TRBD1. The CDR3 is 14 amino acids. Trimming removed 5 bases from V and 11 bases from J; junction bases left unmatched: 9. Germline V lookup: CDR1 MDHEN, CDR2 SYDVKM. In nucleotides, the CDR3 is TGTGCCAGCAGTCCGCACAGGGGTAGTACACCCCTCCACTTT. This codes for CASSPHRGSTPLHF. The full variable domain, in which reference TRBV28 and TRBJ1-6 provide the parts outside the CDR3, is DVKVTQSSRYLVKRTGEKVFLECVQDMDHENMFWYRQDPGLGLRLIYFSYDVKMKEKGDIPEGYSVSREKKERFSLILESASTNQTSMYLCASSPHRGSTPLHFGNGTRLTVT.

This chain uses TRBV7-3 with TRBJ1-6; TRBD1 matches 8 bases. The V gene end was trimmed by 3 bases and the J gene end by 10 bases; junction bases not matched to a gene: 5. Germline loops: CDR1 SGHTA, CDR2 FQGTGA. This CDR3 is built from 14 residues. The CDR3 reads CASSLGQVGSPLHF. CDR3 sequence (DNA): TGTGCCAGCAGCTTGGGACAGGTGGGATCACCCCTCCACTTT.

The V call is TRBV4-2, the J call TRBJ1-4, with D maybe TRBD1 (5 bases). Trimming removed 1 base from V and 8 bases from J, with 14 bases in between. The CDR3 has 15 amino acids. The germline CDR1 and CDR2 sequences are LGHNA and YNFKEQ. The CDR3 sequence: CASSQGRGGEEKLFF. CDR3 DNA sequence: TGTGCCAGCAGCCAAGGACGGGGAGGGGAGGAAAAACTGTTTTTT.

CDR3 bases: TGTGCCAGCAGCTTCGGGCGGGCAGCTAACTATGGCTACACCTTC. Its translation: CASSFGRAANYGYTF. The V call is TRBV11-2, the J call TRBJ1-2; D gene unclear. The V and J ends lost 3 bases and 0 bases respectively, with 11 bases between them. Germline V lookup: CDR1 SGHAT, CDR2 FQNNGV. The CDR3 length is 15 residues. The complete variable domain, with remaining parts taken from reference TRBV11-2 and TRBJ1-2, reads EAGVAQSPRYKIIEKRQSVAFWCNPISGHATLYWYQQILGQGPKLLIQFQNNGVVDDSQLPKDRFSAERLKGVDSTLKIQPAKLEDSAVYLCASSFGRAANYGYTFGSGTRLTVV.

The chain employs TRBV15 and TRBJ2-1; D possibly corresponds to TRBD2 (7 bases). Trimming removed 6 bases from V and 5 bases from J, with 23 bases in between. The V gene's germline CDR1 is LNHNV and CDR2 YYDKDF (reference sequence). The length of the CDR3 is 17 residues. The CDR3 region has the DNA TGTGCCACCAGAGGGACATCGGGGAGGGACTATAACAATGAGCAGTTCTTC. Protein product: CATRGTSGRDYNNEQFF.

The chain carries TRBV30 and TRBJ1-2; D is unclear. Germline lookup yields CDR1 GTSNPN and CDR2 SVGIG (reference sequence). CDR3 size: 13 residues. V was cut by 0 bases and J by 1 base, with 6 bases left in between. The CDR3 spells CAWSVQVNYGYTF. The CDR3 DNA follows: TGTGCCTGGAGTGTCCAGGTTAACTATGGCTACACCTTC.

This clone was seen more than once but under ten times. This rearrangement joins TRBV6-5 to TRBJ1-5, with a tentative D call TRBD1 (6 bases). Trimming removed 4 bases from V and 6 bases from J, with 13 bases in between. The germline V gene encodes CDR1 MNHEY and CDR2 SVGAGI. The CDR3 covers 14 residues. CDR3 protein: CASSFGQGIQPQHF. The DNA of the CDR3 is TGTGCCAGCAGTTTTGGGCAGGGGATTCAGCCCCAGCATTTT.

V gene TRBV7-3 combines with J gene TRBJ2-1; 11 bases are a match to TRBD2. The germline V gene has CDR1 SGHTA and CDR2 FQGTGA. The CDR3 is 16 amino acids. Unmatched junction bases numbered 6, after V lost 2 bases and J lost 6 bases. This CDR3 reads CASSLEIAGGLNEQFF. The CDR3 DNA is TGTGCCAGCAGCTTAGAGATAGCGGGAGGGCTCAATGAGCAGTTCTTC.

The chain recombines TRBV23-1 with TRBJ2-3, with TRBD2 matching 8 bases. TRBV23-1 is recorded as an ORF, its role being uncertain. This CDR3 has 17 amino acids. Germline trimming cut 3 bases from V and 3 bases from J; bases unmatched to any gene: 11. The CDR3 loop is CASSQRDRTSSTDTQYF. CDR3 nucleotide sequence: TGCGCCAGCAGTCAGCGCGACCGGACTAGCAGTACAGATACGCAGTATTTT.

This chain joins TRBV7-3 and TRBJ2-1, with 7 bases matching TRBD1. The V segment lost 5 bases and the J segment 10 bases; nucleotides outside the gene matches: 8. The CDR3 is 13 residues long. Germline V lookup: CDR1 SGHTA, CDR2 FQGTGA. The CDR3 loop is CASSENRGYEQFF. The CDR3 coding sequence is TGTGCCAGCAGCGAGAACAGGGGATACGAGCAGTTCTTC.

The rearrangement joins TRBV20-1 to TRBJ1-5, with D maybe TRBD1 (6 bases). Trimming took off 3 bases at V and 4 bases at J, with 10 bases between the two ends. Germline values: CDR1 DFQATT, CDR2 SNEGSKA (reference sequence). The CDR3 extends over 13 amino acids. CDR3 residues: CSASQDRNQPQHF. CDR3 DNA: TGCAGTGCTAGTCAGGACAGAAATCAGCCCCAGCATTTT.

In regard to this clone: The sample carries other DNA sequences with the same CDR3. The CDR3 DNA sequence: TGTGCCACCAGCAGAGAACGGACAGTTACCGGGGAGCTGTTTTTT. This translates into CATSRERTVTGELFF. The rearrangement uses TRBV15 and TRBJ2-2; D is perhaps TRBD1 (6 bases). V was pared by 0 bases and J by 5 bases, with 10 bases between. CDR1 and CDR2 (germline): LNHNV, YYDKDF (reference sequence). This CDR3 spans 15 amino acids.

V and J are TRBV10-2 and TRBJ2-3, with a tentative D call TRBD1 (5 bases). Trimming shortened V by 4 bases and J by 4 bases, and 6 bases separated the two germline ends. The CDR3 totals 12 residues. CDR1 is WSHSY, CDR2 SAAADI, per germline. As DNA, the CDR3 is TGCGCCAGCAGTGTGGGGCCAGATACGCAGTATTTT. Amino acids: CASSVGPDTQYF.

The chain links TRBV29-1 to TRBJ2-7; D is possibly TRBD2 (6 bases). This CDR3 has 14 amino acids. Germline lookup yields CDR1 SQVTM and CDR2 ANQGSEA. The V end was cut by 3 bases, the J end by 0 bases, with 12 bases between. This chain's CDR3 is CSVEGTGVSYEQYF. CDR3 DNA: TGCAGCGTTGAGGGAACGGGGGTCTCCTACGAGCAGTACTTC.

The sample holds one count of this clone. In nucleotides, the CDR3 is TGTGCCAGCAGCTTTGGGCTAGCGGGAGAGAAGTCCTACAATGAGCAGTTCTTC. It translates to CASSFGLAGEKSYNEQFF. This chain uses TRBV7-8 with TRBJ2-1, with 10 nucleotides matching TRBD2. CDR1 and CDR2 from the germline V gene are SGHVS and FQNEAQ. V was pared by 3 bases and J by 1 base, with 9 bases of the junction left unmatched. The length of the CDR3 is 18 residues.

The chain employs TRBV28 and TRBJ2-1; 10 nucleotides line up with TRBD2. Germline V CDR1 and CDR2: MDHEN, SYDVKM. The trim removed 6 bases at V and 6 bases at J, leaving 11 bases unmatched. This CDR3 region has 16 residues. The chain's CDR3 is CASSSPLAGAFNEQFF. The DNA of the CDR3 is TGTGCCAGCAGCTCGCCCCTAGCGGGAGCGTTCAATGAGCAGTTCTTC.

The chain recombines TRBV6-5 with TRBJ2-7, with a possible D match to TRBD2 (6 bases). In germline, CDR1 is MNHEY, CDR2 SVGAGI. The ends were cut back, 6 bases at V and 3 bases at J, with 9 bases in the middle. This CDR3 contains 12 residues. In DNA, the CDR3 is TGTGCCAGCAGAGTCGGGGGCTACGAGCAGTACTTC. Translated: CASRVGGYEQYF.

The genes are TRBV2 and TRBJ1-1; TRBD1 aligns across 10 bases. Germline CDR1 and CDR2: SNHLY and FYNNEI. V was clipped by 6 bases and J by 5 bases; unmatched bases: 9. CDR3 length: 15 amino acids. The CDR3 region is CASRVPGQGMTEAFF. DNA of the CDR3: TGTGCCAGCAGGGTACCGGGACAGGGGATGACTGAAGCTTTCTTT. The whole variable domain, remainder taken from reference TRBV2 and TRBJ1-1, is EPEVTQTPSHQVTQMGQEVILRCVPISNHLYFYWYRQILGQKVEFLVSFYNNEISEKSEIFDDQFSVERPDGSNFTLKIRSTKLEDSAMYFCASRVPGQGMTEAFFGQGTRLTVV.

In its sample, this clone was seen once. The chain employs TRBV30 and TRBJ1-6; TRBD1 matches 7 bases. CDR3 length: 15 residues. V dropped 3 bases and J dropped 9; count of bases not matched to a gene: 11. CDR1 is GTSNPN and CDR2 is SVGIG in the germline V gene (reference sequence). CDR3 sequence: CAWRGRDSSVSPLHF. The CDR3 DNA is TGTGCCTGGAGGGGTAGGGACAGTTCAGTTTCACCCCTCCACTTT.

The chain has TRBV11-2 and TRBJ1-6; a possible D gene is TRBD1 (6 bases). The germline V gene encodes CDR1 SGHAT and CDR2 FQNNGV. Trimming removed 5 bases at V and 1 base at J, with 12 bases between. The CDR3 has 16 residues. The CDR3 loop is CASSGHRVSYNSPLHF. The CDR3 DNA is TGTGCCAGCAGCGGCCACAGGGTGTCCTATAATTCACCCCTCCACTTT.